The clone carrying this T cell receptor (beta chain) was detected a few times. Its specificity is not known. This may stem from a read error, because a much larger clone lies one nucleotide away. This sample is drawn from a study of tumor and adjacent non-tumor tissue in lung cancer. Study at large: Aged roughly 30 to 76 years, patients included fewer than 11 men and 4 to 6 women with stage I to III disease. General study findings and limits: Compared with tumor, normal lung showed significantly lower TCR diversity.

TCRbeta libraries were built with three rounds of nested PCR, modified from ARM-PCR. TCRdb used MiXCR to reprocess the multiplex PCR reads, holding one entry per CDR3 protein. The sample includes 60,000 or so distinct CDR3 sequences, around 61% of them seen just once. The CDR3 spans 13 residues. V was shortened by 4 bases and J by 10 bases, with 16 bases between the two germline ends. Germline CDR1 and CDR2: MNHNS and SASEGT. RNA was extracted from bulk tissue without any cell sorting. The normal lung tissue was taken more than 3 cm from the tumor edge. The receptor was derived from a man between 65 and 85 years old with non-small cell lung cancer. The sequencing sample was made of distant non-tumor lung tissue. The chain combines TRBV6-1 with TRBJ2-5; possibly TRBD2 for D (5 bases). CDR3 sequence reads: CASSADYSKIQYF. For the CDR3, the DNA is TGTGCCAGCAGTGCCGACTACTCAAAGATCCAGTACTTC.